These 16 T cell receptor beta chains share one sample of origin, sequenced in a study of tissue T cells after allogeneic stem cell transplantation. Sequenced by immunoSEQ multiplex PCR; TCRdb stores in-frame clones only, minus some. The sample holds about 8,200 clones; more than 35% are singletons and the top ten take approximately 8.4%. Time point: mouse harvest day 7 after allogeneic transplant. Mouse grafts combined 10^7 T-cell-depleted bone marrow cells with 10^6 splenic CD5+ T cells. What was sequenced was gut tissue. The origin of the receptors is a female BALB/c mouse given C57BL/6 T cells with graft-versus-host disease after an allogeneic hematopoietic cell transplant.

Comments on this clone: Mouse names are used for the genes. From the germline J gene comes the end of the CDR3, since the read stops 1 residue before it. The chain links TRBV23 to TRBJ2-3; the D call of TRBD1 is as the table states it, not checked on the DNA. The CDR3 is 13 amino acids. Germline V gene lookup returns CDR1 KGHTA and CDR2 FQNQQP. This CDR3 reads CSSRRQGAETLYF. The sequenced CDR3 bases are TGCTCCAGCAGGAGACAGGGGGCAGAAACGCTGTAT. Drawing the rest from reference TRBV23 and TRBJ2-3, the complete variable domain is DAAVTQKPRYLIKMKGQEAEMKCIPEKGHTAVFWYQQKQSKELKFLIYFQNQQPLDQIDMVKERFSAVCPSSSLCSLGIRTCEAEDSALYLCSSRRQGAETLYFGSGTRLTVL.

To note about this clone: Here the gene names and germline are mouse. CDR3 amino acids: CASSLSGVGQDTQYF. The CDR3 bases that were read are TGTGCCAGCAGTCTGTCCGGGGTGGGCCAAGACACCCAGTAC. V gene TRBV26 combines with J gene TRBJ2-5; no clear D. Read coverage stops 1 residue before the CDR3 terminus; the germline J gene supplies the remainder. The CDR3 spans 15 residues. Germline CDR1 reads KGHPV; CDR2 reads FQNQEV (reference sequence). V was trimmed by 0 bases and J by 2 bases, leaving 9 bases between them.

Remarks on this clone: Germline and genes: mouse. Read sequence stops 1 residue before the CDR3 end, and the germline J gene provides the missing end. The chain carries TRBV19 and TRBJ2-5; D gene unclear. Trimming left V 0 bases short and J 4 bases short, with 6 bases between. Germline V gene data show CDR1 as FNHDT and CDR2 as SITEND (reference sequence). This CDR3 comprises 13 residues. CDR3 DNA (partial): TGTGCCAGCAGTATAGCCGGGAAAGACACCCAGTAC. It specifies CASSIAGKDTQY. The full CDR3 sequence reads CASSIAGKDTQYF.

A note on this clone: All gene names here are mouse names. The sequenced fragment ends 1 residue before the CDR3 boundary, so the rest is inferred from the germline J gene. The chain combines TRBV16 with TRBJ2-5, with 10 nucleotides matching TRBD2. The germline gives CDR1 SGHSA, CDR2 FRNQAP. This CDR3 is 16 amino acids long. Germline trimming cut 0 bases from V and 5 bases from J; bases unmatched to any gene: 5. The CDR3 spells CASSLDAGGARDTQYF. Partial CDR3 DNA: TGTGCAAGCAGCTTAGATGCTGGGGGGGCGCGAGACACCCAGTAC.

By proportion, this clone is medium-sized. Mouse gene names apply. The read stops 1 residue short of the end of the CDR3; the missing end is completed from the germline J gene. This chain joins TRBV5 and TRBJ2-2; unclear D gene. Germline V lookup: CDR1 LGHNA, CDR2 YNLKQL (reference sequence). The CDR3 is 14 amino acids. Trimming stripped 0 bases from V and 4 bases from J, with 6 bases between. The CDR3 bases that were read are TGTGCCAGCAGCCAAGAGGAGGCCACCGGGCAGCTCTAC. Translation: CASSQEEATGQLY. The entire CDR3 sequence reads CASSQEEATGQLYF.

To note about this clone: Gene labels here are mouse ones. From the germline J gene comes the end of the CDR3, since the read stops 1 residue before it. The rearrangement joins TRBV13-1 to TRBJ2-5, with 9 bases fitting TRBD2. There are 15 residues in the CDR3. V gave up 0 bases and J gave up 3 bases; unmatched junction bases: 2. The germline V gene encodes CDR1 NSHNY and CDR2 SYGAGN. CDR3 protein: CASSDDDWGQDTQYF. The part of the CDR3 DNA that was read is TGTGCCAGCAGTGATGACGACTGGGGGCAAGACACCCAGTAC.

In its sample, this clone was seen a few times. Gene names follow the mouse nomenclature. With the read ending 1 residue before the CDR3 end, the germline J gene is used to fill in that end. This rearrangement joins TRBV4 to TRBJ1-6; 7 positions agree with TRBD1. TRBJ1-6 is designated an ORF whose function remains uncertain. This CDR3 has 14 residues. Trimming at V came to 3 bases and at J to 7 bases, leaving 3 bases not matched to a gene. Germline lookup yields CDR1 LGHDT and CDR2 YNNKQL (reference sequence). CDR3 sequence reads: CASSYGDRNSPLYF. The sequenced CDR3 bases are TGTGCCAGCAGCTACGGGGACAGAAATTCGCCCCTCTAC.

For this clone: The genes and germline here are from mouse. The CDR3 extends 1 residue past the end of the read, so its final part is completed from the germline J gene. The chain has TRBV1 and TRBJ2-7; tentative D call: TRBD1 (6 bases). Trimming shortened V by 3 bases and J by 3 bases, and 12 bases separated the two germline ends. The germline gives CDR1 NSQYPW, CDR2 LRSPGD (reference sequence). This CDR3 has 14 residues. CDR3 sequence: CTCSARDKFYEQYF. The covered CDR3 bases are TGCACCTGCAGTGCCCGGGACAAGTTCTATGAACAGTAC.

This clone is termed medium-sized. All gene names here are mouse names. The read terminates 1 residue before the CDR3 end, so the remaining end is supplied by the germline J gene. The chain uses TRBV12-2 and TRBJ1-3; the D is unclear. Germline V gene lookup returns CDR1 SGHLS and CDR2 HYDKME. The V gene lost 0 bases and the J gene lost 0 bases, with 8 bases spanning the gap. The CDR3 has 15 residues. CDR3 DNA, as far as it was read: TGTGCCAGCTCTCTCGACGGTTATTCTGGAAATACGCTCTAT. It codes for CASSLDGYSGNTLY. The complete CDR3 protein is CASSLDGYSGNTLYF. The full variable domain, completed using reference TRBV12-2 and TRBJ1-3, is NSGVVQSPRYIIKGKGERSILKCIPISGHLSVAWYQQTQGQELKFFIQHYDKMERDKGNLPSRFSVQQFDDYHSEMNMSALELEDSAVYFCASSLDGYSGNTLYFGEGSRLIVV.

This clone was found once. Germline and genes here are mouse. The read falls 1 residue short of the CDR3 end, and the missing part is taken from the germline J gene. V gene TRBV3 combines with J gene TRBJ2-2, with a weak D call TRBD1 (6 bases). V was pared by 8 bases and J by 1 base, with 8 bases between. The CDR3 spans 13 residues. Per germline, CDR1 SNHLY and CDR2 FYNGKV (reference sequence). The CDR3 bases that were read are TGTGCCAGCTCAGGGGAAAACACCGGGCAGCTCTAC. Its translation: CASSGENTGQLY. Given in full, the CDR3 is CASSGENTGQLYF.

As for this clone: Gene and germline names: mouse. The CDR3 extends 1 residue past the end of the read, so its final part is completed from the germline J gene. V gene TRBV12-1 combines with J gene TRBJ1-3; 7 bases map to TRBD1. The V gene end was trimmed by 0 bases and the J gene end by 2 bases; junction bases not matched to a gene: 3. CDR1 is SGHSN and CDR2 is HYEKVE in the germline V gene. The CDR3 runs 15 residues. CDR3 DNA, as far as it was read: TGTGCCAGCTCTCTCGGAGGGGGCGCTGGAAATACGCTCTAT. Amino acid sequence: CASSLGGGAGNTLY. In full, the CDR3 is CASSLGGGAGNTLYF.

On this clone itself: The genes are named according to mouse. The sequenced CDR3 bases are TGTGCCAGCAGCTTAAGGGGGGCGCGAGCTGAGCAGTTC. It translates to CASSLRGARAEQF. The CDR3 reads in full as CASSLRGARAEQFF. V usage is TRBV3 and J usage is TRBJ2-1, with D possibly being TRBD2 (7 bases). The read ends 1 residue before the CDR3 terminus; that terminus is restored from the germline J gene. Germline CDR1 reads SNHLY; CDR2 reads FYNGKV (reference sequence). V lost 2 bases and J lost 7, with 12 bases in between. The CDR3 runs 14 residues.

On this clone itself: All gene names here are mouse names. The read falls 1 residue short of the CDR3 end, and the missing part is taken from the germline J gene. V usage is TRBV12-2 and J usage is TRBJ2-7; no clear D gene. The CDR3 runs 12 residues. Trimming cost V 4 bases and J 7 bases, with 13 bases left between them. Germline V gene sequence: CDR1 SGHLS, CDR2 HYDKME. The DNA read from the CDR3 is TGTGCCAGCTCCCCGACAATTTTAGAACAGTAC. This encodes CASSPTILEQY. The CDR3 reads in full as CASSPTILEQYF.

Concerning this clone: The gene symbols are mouse symbols. CDR3 DNA (partial): TGTGCCAGCAGTCCTGGGACAGGTGGAAATACGCTCTAT. It specifies CASSPGTGGNTLY. The full-length CDR3 reads as CASSPGTGGNTLYF. This sequence joins TRBV15 and TRBJ1-3, with TRBD1 matching over 8 bases. The read halts 1 residue ahead of the CDR3 end, with the missing end drawn from the germline J gene. CDR1 is SGHND, CDR2 FRSKSL, per germline. The V segment lost 5 bases and the J segment 3 bases; nucleotides outside the gene matches: 3. The CDR3 sequence is 14 residues long.

Points on this clone: The gene symbols are mouse symbols. The sequence runs out 1 residue before the end of the CDR3; the remainder is reconstructed from the germline J gene. The gene calls are TRBV12-1 and TRBJ2-5; D could derive from TRBD1 or TRBD2 (6 bases each). V was clipped by 0 bases and J by 6 bases, with 9 bases between them. The CDR3 has 13 amino acids. Germline-derived CDR1 and CDR2 are SGHSN and HYEKVE. CDR3 amino acids: CASSLGGDDTQYF. Incomplete CDR3 DNA: TGTGCCAGCTCTCTCGGGGGCGATGACACCCAGTAC.

With regard to this clone: Gene names and germline match the mouse. The read falls 1 residue short of the CDR3 end, and the missing part is taken from the germline J gene. This specimen includes other DNA sequences encoding the same CDR3. V gene TRBV31 combines with J gene TRBJ1-4; a possible D gene is TRBD1 (5 bases). The V end lost 1 base, the J end lost 3 bases, and 9 bases lay between the germline ends. The CDR3 is 14 residues long. Germline V CDR1 and CDR2: GKSSPN, SITVG. The CDR3 sequence is CAWSRGTANERLFF. Incomplete CDR3 DNA: TGTGCCTGGAGTCGGGGGACGGCCAACGAAAGATTATTT.